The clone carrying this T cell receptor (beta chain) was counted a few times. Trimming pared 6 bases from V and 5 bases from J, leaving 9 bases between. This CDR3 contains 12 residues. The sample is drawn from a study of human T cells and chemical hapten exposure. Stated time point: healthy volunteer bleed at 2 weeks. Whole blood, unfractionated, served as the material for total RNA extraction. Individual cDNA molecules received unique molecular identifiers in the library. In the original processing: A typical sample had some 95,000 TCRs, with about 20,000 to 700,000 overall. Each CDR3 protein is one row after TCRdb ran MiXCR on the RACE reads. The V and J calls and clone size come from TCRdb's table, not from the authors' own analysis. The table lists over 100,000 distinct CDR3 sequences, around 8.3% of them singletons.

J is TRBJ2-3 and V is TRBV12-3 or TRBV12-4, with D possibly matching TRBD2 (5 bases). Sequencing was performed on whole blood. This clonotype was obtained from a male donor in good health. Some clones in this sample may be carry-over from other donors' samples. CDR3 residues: CASRRGRDTQYF. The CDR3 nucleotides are TGTGCCAGCAGACGGGGAAGAGATACGCAGTATTTT.